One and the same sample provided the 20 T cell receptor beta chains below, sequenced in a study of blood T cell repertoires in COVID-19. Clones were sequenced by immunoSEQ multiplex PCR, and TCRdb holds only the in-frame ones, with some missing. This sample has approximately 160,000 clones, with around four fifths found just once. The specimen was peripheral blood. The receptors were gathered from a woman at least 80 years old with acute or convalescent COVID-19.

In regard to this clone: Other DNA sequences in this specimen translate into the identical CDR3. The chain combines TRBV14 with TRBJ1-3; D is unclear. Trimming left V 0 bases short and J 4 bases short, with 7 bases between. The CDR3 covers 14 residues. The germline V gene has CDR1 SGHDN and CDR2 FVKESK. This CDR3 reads CASSQDSLGNTIYF. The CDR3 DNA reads TGTGCCAGCAGCCAAGACAGTTTGGGAAACACCATATATTTT.

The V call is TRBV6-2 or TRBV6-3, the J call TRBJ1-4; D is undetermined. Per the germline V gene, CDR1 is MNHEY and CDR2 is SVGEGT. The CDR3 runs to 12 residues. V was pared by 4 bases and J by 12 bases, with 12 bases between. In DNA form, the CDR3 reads TGTGCCAGCAGTTCGGTCCCGAAAGAACTGTTTTTT. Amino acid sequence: CASSSVPKELFF.

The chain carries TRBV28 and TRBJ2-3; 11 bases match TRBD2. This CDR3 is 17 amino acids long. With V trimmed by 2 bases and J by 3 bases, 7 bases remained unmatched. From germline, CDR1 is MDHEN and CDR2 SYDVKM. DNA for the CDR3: TGTGCCAGCAGTTTAGGCCTAGCGGGAGGAGGGACAGATACGCAGTATTTT. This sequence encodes CASSLGLAGGGTDTQYF.

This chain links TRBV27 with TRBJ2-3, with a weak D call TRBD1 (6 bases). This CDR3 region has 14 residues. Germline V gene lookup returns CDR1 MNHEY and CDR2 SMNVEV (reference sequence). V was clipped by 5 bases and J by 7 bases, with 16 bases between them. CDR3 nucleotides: TGTGCCAGCAGTCCATCTCGAGGGGGTTATACGCAGTATTTT. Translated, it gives CASSPSRGGYTQYF.

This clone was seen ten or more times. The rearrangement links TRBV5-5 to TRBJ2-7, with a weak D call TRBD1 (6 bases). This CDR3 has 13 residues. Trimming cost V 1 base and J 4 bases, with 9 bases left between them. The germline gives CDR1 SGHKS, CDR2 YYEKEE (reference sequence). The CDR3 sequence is CASSLQGRYEQYF. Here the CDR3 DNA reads TGTGCCAGCAGCTTGCAGGGGCGGTACGAGCAGTACTTC.

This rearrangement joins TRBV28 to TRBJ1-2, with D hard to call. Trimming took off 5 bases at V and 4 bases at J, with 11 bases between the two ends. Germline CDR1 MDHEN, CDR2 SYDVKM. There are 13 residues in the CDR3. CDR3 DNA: TGTGCCAGCAGTCCCCCCCGACTCTATGGCTACACCTTC. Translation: CASSPPRLYGYTF.

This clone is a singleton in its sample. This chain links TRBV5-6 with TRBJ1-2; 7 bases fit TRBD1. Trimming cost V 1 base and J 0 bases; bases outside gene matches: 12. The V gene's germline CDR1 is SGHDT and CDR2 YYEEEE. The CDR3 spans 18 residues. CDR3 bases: TGTGCCAGCAGCTTGATCCTACCGGGACAGACTACTAACTATGGCTACACCTTC. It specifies CASSLILPGQTTNYGYTF.

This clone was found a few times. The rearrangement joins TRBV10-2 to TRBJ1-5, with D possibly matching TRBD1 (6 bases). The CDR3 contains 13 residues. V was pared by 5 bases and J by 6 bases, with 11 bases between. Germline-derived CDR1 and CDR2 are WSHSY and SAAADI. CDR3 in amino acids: CASSTGLAQPQHF. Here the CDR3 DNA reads TGCGCCAGCAGTACAGGGTTGGCTCAGCCCCAGCATTTT.

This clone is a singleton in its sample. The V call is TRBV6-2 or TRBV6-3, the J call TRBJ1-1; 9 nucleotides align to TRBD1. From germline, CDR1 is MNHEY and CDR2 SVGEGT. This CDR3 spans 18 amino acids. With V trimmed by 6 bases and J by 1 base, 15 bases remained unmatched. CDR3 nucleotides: TGTGCCAGCAGCCAGACAACCGGGACAGGGATAAGGAACACTGAAGCTTTCTTT. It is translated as CASSQTTGTGIRNTEAFF.

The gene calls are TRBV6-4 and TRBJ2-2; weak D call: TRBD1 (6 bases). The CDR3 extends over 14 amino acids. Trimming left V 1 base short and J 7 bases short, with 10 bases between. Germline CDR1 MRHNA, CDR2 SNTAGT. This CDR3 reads CASSDYRANGELFF. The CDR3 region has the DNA TGTGCCAGCAGTGACTACAGGGCAAACGGGGAGCTGTTTTTT.

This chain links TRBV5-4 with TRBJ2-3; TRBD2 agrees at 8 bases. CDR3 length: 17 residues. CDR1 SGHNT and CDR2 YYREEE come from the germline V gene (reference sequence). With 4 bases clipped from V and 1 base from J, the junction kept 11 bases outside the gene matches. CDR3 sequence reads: CASSLGAGGTGTDTQYF. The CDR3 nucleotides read TGTGCCAGCAGCCTTGGGGCGGGGGGTACTGGCACAGATACGCAGTATTTT.

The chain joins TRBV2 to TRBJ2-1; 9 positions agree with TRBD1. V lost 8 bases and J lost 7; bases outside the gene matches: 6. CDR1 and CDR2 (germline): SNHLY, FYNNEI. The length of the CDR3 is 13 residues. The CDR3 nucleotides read TGTGCCAGCCGACAGGGGGTGGGGAATGAGCAGTTCTTC. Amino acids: CASRQGVGNEQFF.

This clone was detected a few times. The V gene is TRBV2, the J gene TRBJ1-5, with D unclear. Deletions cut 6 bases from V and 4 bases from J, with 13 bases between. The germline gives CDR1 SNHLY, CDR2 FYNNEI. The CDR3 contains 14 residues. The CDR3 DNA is TGTGCCAGCAGGGCAGGATCAGAGAATCAGCCCCAGCATTTT. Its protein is CASRAGSENQPQHF.

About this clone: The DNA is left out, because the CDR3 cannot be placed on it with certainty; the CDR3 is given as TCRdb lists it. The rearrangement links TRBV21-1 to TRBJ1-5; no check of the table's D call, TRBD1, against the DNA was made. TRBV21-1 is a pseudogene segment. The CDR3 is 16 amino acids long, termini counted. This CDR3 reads CASSKVGQGIKQPQHF.

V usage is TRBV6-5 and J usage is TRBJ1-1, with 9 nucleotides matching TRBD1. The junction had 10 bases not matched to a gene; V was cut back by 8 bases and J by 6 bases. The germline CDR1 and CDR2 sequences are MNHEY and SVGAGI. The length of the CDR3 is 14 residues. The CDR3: CASRDRDIFAEAFF. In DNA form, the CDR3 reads TGTGCCAGCCGGGACAGGGACATTTTCGCTGAAGCTTTCTTT.

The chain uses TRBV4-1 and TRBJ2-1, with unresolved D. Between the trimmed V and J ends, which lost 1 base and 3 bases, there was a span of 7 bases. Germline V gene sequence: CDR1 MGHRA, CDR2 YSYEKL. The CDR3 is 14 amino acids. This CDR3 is CASSQVLHYNEQFF. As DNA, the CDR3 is TGCGCCAGCAGCCAAGTACTGCACTACAATGAGCAGTTCTTC.

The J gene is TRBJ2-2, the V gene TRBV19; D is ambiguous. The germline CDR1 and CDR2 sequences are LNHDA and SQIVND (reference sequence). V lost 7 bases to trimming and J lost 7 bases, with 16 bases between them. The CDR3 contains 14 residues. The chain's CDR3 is CASKGTEANGELFF. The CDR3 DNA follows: TGTGCCAGTAAAGGCACTGAGGCCAACGGGGAGCTGTTTTTT.

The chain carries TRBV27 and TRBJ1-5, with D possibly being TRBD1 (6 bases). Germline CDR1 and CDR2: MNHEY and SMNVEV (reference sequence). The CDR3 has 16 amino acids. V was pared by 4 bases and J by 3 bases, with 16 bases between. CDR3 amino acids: CASSSYLTGPNQPQHF. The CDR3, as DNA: TGTGCCAGCAGTTCCTATCTGACAGGCCCCAATCAGCCCCAGCATTTT.

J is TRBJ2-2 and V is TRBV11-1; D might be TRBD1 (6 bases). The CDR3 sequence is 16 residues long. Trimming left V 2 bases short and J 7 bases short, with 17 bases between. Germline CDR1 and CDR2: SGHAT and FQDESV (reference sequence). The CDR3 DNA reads TGTGCCAGCAGCTTATTCAGGGGCCAGATGAGCGGGGAGCTGTTTTTT. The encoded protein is CASSLFRGQMSGELFF. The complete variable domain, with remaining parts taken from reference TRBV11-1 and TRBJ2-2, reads EAEVAQSPRYKITEKSQAVAFWCDPISGHATLYWYRQILGQGPELLVQFQDESVVDDSQLPKDRFSAERLKGVDSTLKIQPAELGDSAMYLCASSLFRGQMSGELFFGEGSRLTVL.

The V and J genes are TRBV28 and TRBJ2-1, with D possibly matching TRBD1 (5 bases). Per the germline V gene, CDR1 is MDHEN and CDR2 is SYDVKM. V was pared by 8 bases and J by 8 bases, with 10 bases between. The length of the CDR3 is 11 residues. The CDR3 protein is CASQVRDEQFF. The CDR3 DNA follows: TGTGCCAGCCAAGTCAGGGATGAGCAGTTCTTC. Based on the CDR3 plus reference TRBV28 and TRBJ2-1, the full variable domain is DVKVTQSSRYLVKRTGEKVFLECVQDMDHENMFWYRQDPGLGLRLIYFSYDVKMKEKGDIPEGYSVSREKKERFSLILESASTNQTSMYLCASQVRDEQFFGPGTRLTVL.